A single TCR beta chain is shown here with its context. Its antigen remains unidentified. Repertoires were generated with immunoSEQ multiplex PCR, while TCRdb's copy carries only in-frame clones and drops some. This table holds about 2.3 million clones, approximately 93% found once. The source of the sample is a study of shared clonotypes between healthy human individuals. Study outcomes and limitations: Unshared clonotypes carried lower generation probabilities than those common to all four donors.

This CDR3 is built from 14 residues. V was trimmed by 0 bases and J by 4 bases, leaving 9 bases between them. Germline CDR1 reads SGHDN; CDR2 reads FVKESK. Healthy adults negative for HIV, lacking recent acute infections or vaccinations, served as donors. Sequencing used naive CD4+ T cells from PBMCs. Subset noted: CD45RA+ positively selected. This rearrangement joins TRBV14 to TRBJ1-2; D is undetermined. This clonotype was sampled from a young man in good health. Some clones in this sample may be carry-over from other donors' samples. The CDR3 region has the DNA TGTGCCAGCAGCCAAGAGAGACGGGGCTATGGCTACACCTTC. Its translation: CASSQERRGYGYTF. Looking up the rest from reference TRBV14 and TRBJ1-2 gives the full variable domain: EAGVTQFPSHSVIEKGQTVTLRCDPISGHDNLYWYRRVMGKEIKFLLHFVKESKQDESGMPNNRFLAERTGGTYSTLKVQPAELEDSGVYFCASSQERRGYGYTFGSGTRLTVV.